This TCR beta chain was sequenced in a study of STAT5B mutations in CD4+ large granular lymphocyte leukemia. Study details: The CDR3 'QG' motif was associated with a particular HLA allele among healthy donors. General observations from the study: Approximately 25% of private leukemic clonotypes occurred rarely in other patients' non-leukemic repertoires. 8/27 top patient clones versus 2/35 control clones were TRBV06-family.

CDR3 length: 13 residues. Trimming removed 5 bases from V and 4 bases from J, with 10 bases in between. Germline assignment: CDR1 LNHDA and CDR2 SQIVND (reference sequence). Regarding this clone: Its target is unknown.

Using immunoSEQ multiplex PCR, the repertoire was profiled, and TCRdb retains in-frame clones only, with some absent. The sample has 20,000 to 25,000 clones, about four fifths seen once. The chain has TRBV19 and TRBJ2-3; no reliable D call. This TCR was recovered from a human donor in good health. Sequencing was carried out using CD4+ T cells from blood buffy coats. As DNA, the CDR3 is TGTGCCAGTAGTCCCACCGAGTCAGATACGCAGTATTTT. This codes for CASSPTESDTQYF.